Listed below are T cell receptor beta chains from one sample, sequenced in a study of T cell clonotyping in hematopoietic cell transplantation. Repertoires were generated with immunoSEQ multiplex PCR, while TCRdb's copy carries only in-frame clones and drops some. The sample shows some 30,000 clones, more than 85% of them seen only once. Specimen: PBMCs, collected 100 days after allogeneic stem cell transplant. The receptor set was obtained from a female patient aged 50-60 years who had an allogeneic stem cell transplant from a related donor, so the T cells may come from the graft donor. Some clones in this sample may be carry-over from other donors' samples. Both conserved end residues are part of each CDR3. The D gene is left open where the match is weak. Size values are once, few and many counts, or a class for expanded clones, and some rows have none.

D gene	V gene	clone size	J gene	CDR3 protein	CDR3 DNA
NA	TRBV7-8	NA	TRBJ1-2	CASSLARQMGYGYTF	TGTGCCAGCAGCTTAGCGCGACAAATGGGCTATGGCTACACCTTC
NA	TRBV7-2	NA	TRBJ1-5	CASSLGRNQPQHF	TGTGCCAGCAGCTTAGGTCGGAATCAGCCCCAGCATTTT
TRBD1	TRBV4-1	NA	TRBJ1-2	CASSYIGQGAGGYTF	TGCGCCAGCAGCTACATCGGACAGGGGGCCGGGGGCTACACCTTC
NA	TRBV15	NA	TRBJ1-5	CATSRDNNMPSQPQHF	TGTGCCACCAGCAGGGACAATAACATGCCCTCTCAGCCCCAGCATTTT
TRBD1	TRBV19	NA	TRBJ1-1	CASSIFGTGATEAFF	TGTGCCAGTAGTATTTTCGGGACAGGGGCCACTGAAGCTTTCTTT
NA	TRBV1	NA	TRBJ2-5	CTSSQDPLGETQYF	TGCACCAGCAGCCAAGATCCGTTGGGGGAGACCCAGTACTTC
NA	TRBV19	NA	TRBJ1-2	CASTSLSQGRGGYTF	TGTGCCAGTACCTCCTTATCCCAGGGGAGGGGAGGCTACACCTTC
NA	TRBV2	NA	TRBJ2-5	CASSASAETQYF	TGTGCCAGCAGTGCCAGCGCGGAGACCCAGTACTTC
NA	TRBV30	few	TRBJ2-2	CAWSGQHTGELFF	TGTGCCTGGAGTGGACAGCACACCGGGGAGCTGTTTTTT
TRBD1	TRBV15	NA	TRBJ2-7	CATSRDGDSNYEQYF	TGTGCCACCAGCAGAGATGGGGACAGCAACTACGAGCAGTACTTC
TRBD1	TRBV6-1	NA	TRBJ1-1	CASRLLGTAPLAFF	TGTGCCAGCAGACTTCTCGGGACAGCACCGCTCGCTTTCTTT
TRBD2	TRBV5-4	NA	TRBJ2-7	CASTHLAGGTYEQYF	TGTGCCAGCACCCATTTAGCGGGGGGAACCTACGAGCAGTACTTC
NA	TRBV27	NA	TRBJ1-5	CASSLPTSNQPQHF	TGTGCCAGCAGTTTACCCACTAGCAATCAGCCCCAGCATTTT